The T cell receptor (beta chain) described here comes from a study of Graves' ophthalmopathy and Graves' hyperthyroidism. Broader study findings: Most thyroid clonotypes expanded beyond 0.001 frequency were also found in blood.

CDR1 and CDR2 from the germline V gene are SNHLY and FYNNEI. The CDR3 has 11 amino acids. V lost 6 bases and J 7 bases, leaving 9 bases between the germline ends. This clonotype came up many times. Its antigen is still unknown. The study amplified TCR beta CDR3 regions using RNA transcripts. Second-round multiplex PCR followed a first-round RT-PCR using HTBI primers. TCRdb re-analysed the multiplex PCR reads in MiXCR, keeping a single row per CDR3 protein. The table has approximately 700,000 distinct CDR3 sequences, roughly 39% seen once; the top ten hold more than 3%. This receptor was identified in an adult man with Graves' ophthalmopathy. The sample consisted of peripheral blood. This chain connects TRBV2 to TRBJ1-2, with no clear D. The CDR3 nucleotides are TGTGCCAGCAGGGCAGCCTTTGGCTACACCTTC. It yields the protein CASRAAFGYTF.